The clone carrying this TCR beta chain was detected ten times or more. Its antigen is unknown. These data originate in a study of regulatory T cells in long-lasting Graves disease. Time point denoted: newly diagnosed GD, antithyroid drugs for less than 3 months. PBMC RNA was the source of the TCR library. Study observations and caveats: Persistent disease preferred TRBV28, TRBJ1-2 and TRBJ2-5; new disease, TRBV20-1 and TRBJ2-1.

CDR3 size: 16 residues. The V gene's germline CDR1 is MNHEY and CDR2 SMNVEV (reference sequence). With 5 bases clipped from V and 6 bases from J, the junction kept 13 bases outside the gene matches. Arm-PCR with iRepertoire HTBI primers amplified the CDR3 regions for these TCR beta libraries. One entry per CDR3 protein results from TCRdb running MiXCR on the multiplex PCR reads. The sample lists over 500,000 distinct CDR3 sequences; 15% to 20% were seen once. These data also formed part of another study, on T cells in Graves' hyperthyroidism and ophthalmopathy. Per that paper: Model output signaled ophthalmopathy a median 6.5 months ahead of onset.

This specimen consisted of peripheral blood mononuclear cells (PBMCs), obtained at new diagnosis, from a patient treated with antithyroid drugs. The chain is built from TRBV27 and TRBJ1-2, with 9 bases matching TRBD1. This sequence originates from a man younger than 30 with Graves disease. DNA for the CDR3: TGTGCCAGCAGTCCCCTAGGGACAGGGTCTCGTGATGGCTACACCTTC. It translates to CASSPLGTGSRDGYTF.